A selection of T cell receptor beta chains follows, all from one sample in a study of cytomegalovirus exposure and HLA in healthy donors. Assay used: immunoSEQ multiplex PCR; TCRdb lists only in-frame clones, some missing. Of approximately 82,000 clones listed, 10% are singletons. Specimen: PBMCs. The receptors here all came from a man in his fifties or sixties in good health and CMV-seropositive. CDR3s include the opening cysteine and the closing phenylalanine or tryptophan. D genes are given only for firm matches. Part of the rows lack a size; the others show once, few, many or a class for expanded clones.

few,16,TRBV6-5,TRBJ1-4,-,CASSYSILPGSEKLFF,TGTGCCAGCAGTTACTCGATTCTCCCAGGCAGTGAAAAACTGTTTTTT
-,14,TRBV28,TRBJ2-5,-,CASSLQGLAETQYF,TGTGCCAGCAGCCTACAGGGGCTAGCGGAGACCCAGTACTTC
-,14,TRBV9,TRBJ2-1,-,CASSTHGTHNEQFF,TGTGCCAGCAGCACCCACGGGACTCACAATGAGCAGTTCTTC
few,16,TRBV7-9,TRBJ1-4,TRBD1,CASSPRQGNEIEKLFF,TGTGCCAGCAGCCCAAGACAGGGAAACGAAATTGAAAAACTGTTTTTT
-,17,TRBV9,TRBJ2-3,TRBD2,CASSWGGTSGASDTQYF,TGTGCCAGCAGCTGGGGGGGAACTAGCGGGGCTTCAGATACGCAGTATTTT
-,13,TRBV2,TRBJ2-3,TRBD2,CASRLAGAHTQYF,TGTGCCAGCAGATTAGCGGGGGCCCATACGCAGTATTTT
few,15,TRBV30,TRBJ1-4,-,CAWGMGSRQGEKLFF,TGTGCCTGGGGAATGGGATCCCGGCAGGGGGAAAAACTGTTTTTT
many,11,TRBV7-9,TRBJ1-1,-,CASSFVFEAFF,TGTGCCAGCAGCTTCGTGTTTGAAGCTTTCTTT
-,15,TRBV7-9,TRBJ2-7,TRBD2,CASSPTSGGSYEQYF,TGTGCCAGCAGCCCGACTAGCGGGGGTTCCTACGAGCAGTACTTC
-,14,TRBV7-7,TRBJ2-1,TRBD2,CASSSSPGGGEQFF,TGTGCTAGCAGCTCGAGCCCGGGAGGGGGGGAGCAGTTCTTC
-,14,TRBV7-9,TRBJ2-3,TRBD2,CASSATAGADTQYF,TGTGCCAGCAGCGCCACGGCGGGAGCTGATACGCAGTATTTT
few,13,TRBV19,TRBJ1-1,-,CASSIKGVAEAFF,TGTGCCAGTAGTATTAAGGGGGTTGCTGAAGCTTTCTTT
medium-sized,17,TRBV7-9,TRBJ2-1,-,CASSSSGGSGWGNEQFF,TGTGCCAGCAGCTCCTCCGGGGGTAGCGGATGGGGTAATGAGCAGTTCTTC
-,15,TRBV19,TRBJ2-5,TRBD1,CASSENRGQGETQYF,TGTGCCAGTAGCGAGAACAGGGGGCAAGGGGAGACCCAGTACTTC